The 20 T cell receptor beta chains reported below all come from one sample, sequenced in a study of T cell repertoires in cytomegalovirus infection. No cognate antigen is known for these TCRs. TCRdb fed the reads into MiXCR, producing one record per CDR3 protein. The table records 450,000 to 650,000 distinct CDR3 sequences, almost 40% of them present only once. The source material was cultured PBMCs, sampled from culture after CMV antigen stimulation. These receptors originate from a human donor in good health (CMV status not recorded). Some clones in this sample may be carry-over from other donors' samples.

The chain carries TRBV19 and TRBJ1-5; TRBD1 aligns across 8 bases. V lost 6 bases, J lost 0 bases, and 7 bases stayed unmatched. The germline V gene encodes CDR1 LNHDA and CDR2 SQIVND (reference sequence). The CDR3 is 16 residues long. The chain's CDR3 is CASSDRGPYSNQPQHF. For the CDR3, the DNA is TGTGCCAGTAGCGACAGGGGACCATATAGCAATCAGCCCCAGCATTTT.

The V gene is TRBV5-8, the J gene TRBJ2-7; 8 nucleotides match TRBD2. Per germline, CDR1 SGHTS and CDR2 YDEGEE. The CDR3 runs 16 residues. With 2 bases clipped from V and 2 bases from J, the junction kept 9 bases outside the gene matches. For the CDR3, the DNA is TGTGCCAGCAGCTTACCCGGGGGGGCCCGGACCTACGAGCAGTACTTC. The encoded protein is CASSLPGGARTYEQYF.

This clonotype occurred a few times. V is TRBV12-3 or TRBV12-4 and J is TRBJ1-5; D is uncertain. The CDR3 contains 17 residues. V dropped 0 bases and J dropped 5 bases, with 17 bases sitting between them. The CDR3 region is CASSLASGSGGDQPQHF. The CDR3, as DNA: TGTGCCAGCAGTTTAGCGTCGGGTAGTGGTGGGGATCAGCCCCAGCATTTT.

This sequence joins TRBV4-1 and TRBJ1-2; D is undetermined. With 3 bases removed from V and 4 bases from J, the gap between germline ends came to 12 bases. Germline assignment: CDR1 MGHRA and CDR2 YSYEKL. The CDR3 spans 14 residues. The CDR3, as DNA: TGCGCCAGCAGCCATAACGGGGATCTCTATGGCTACACCTTC. Translated: CASSHNGDLYGYTF.

This clonotype has just a few counts. The chain has TRBV7-2 and TRBJ1-1, with D maybe TRBD1 (6 bases). V was shortened by 1 base and J by 3 bases, with 12 bases between the two germline ends. Germline CDR1 SGHTA, CDR2 FQGNSA. This CDR3 spans 15 amino acids. The CDR3 protein is CASSLGRGLYTEAFF. The CDR3 DNA is TGTGCCAGCAGCTTAGGTCGGGGGCTATACACTGAAGCTTTCTTT.

This clonotype has a handful of counts. V and J are TRBV11-2 and TRBJ2-1; 13 nucleotides line up with TRBD2. Losses at the gene ends were 0 bases for V and 6 bases for J; bases not matched to a gene: 2. Germline CDR1 and CDR2: SGHAT and FQNNGV. This CDR3 region has 16 residues. CDR3 nucleotide sequence: TGTGCCAGCAGCTTAGACGGACTAGCGGGAGTCAATGAGCAGTTCTTC. Translation: CASSLDGLAGVNEQFF.

This clonotype was picked up one time. This rearrangement joins TRBV9 to TRBJ1-1; 9 nucleotides match TRBD1. With 4 bases clipped from V and 6 bases from J, the junction kept 7 bases outside the gene matches. The CDR3 loop spans 14 amino acids. Germline lookup yields CDR1 SGDLS and CDR2 YYNGEE. For the CDR3, the DNA is TGTGCCAGCAGCACAACAGGGGGCTTCGCTGAAGCTTTCTTT. This gives the protein CASSTTGGFAEAFF. The whole variable domain, remainder taken from reference TRBV9 and TRBJ1-1, is DSGVTQTPKHLITATGQRVTLRCSPRSGDLSVYWYQQSLDQGLQFLIQYYNGEERAKGNILERFSAQQFPDLHSELNLSSLELGDSALYFCASSTTGGFAEAFFGQGTRLTVV.

The V gene is TRBV4-1, the J gene TRBJ1-6; 8 bases align to TRBD1. The length of the CDR3 is 15 residues. V shed 0 bases and J 10 bases; nucleotides not matched to a gene: 5. CDR1 is MGHRA and CDR2 is YSYEKL in the germline V gene. The DNA of the CDR3 is TGCGCCAGCAGCCAAGATTGGCAGGGGGCCTCACCCCTCCACTTT. Its translation: CASSQDWQGASPLHF.

This clonotype was detected a few times. V and J are TRBV7-9 and TRBJ1-5, with D possibly matching TRBD1 (5 bases). This CDR3 is 15 amino acids long. Looked up from germline, CDR1 is SEHNR and CDR2 is FQNEAQ (reference sequence). V was cut by 1 base and J by 5 bases, with 12 bases left in between. The CDR3 loop reads CASSLDGAFHQPQHF. CDR3 DNA: TGTGCCAGCAGCTTAGATGGGGCATTCCATCAGCCCCAGCATTTT.

This clonotype has a handful of counts. The chain links TRBV6-5 to TRBJ2-7; D not certain. V lost 5 bases and J lost 9, with 17 bases in between. Germline V CDR1 and CDR2: MNHEY, SVGAGI. The CDR3 is 13 residues long. As DNA, the CDR3 is TGTGCCAGCAGTCTAATGGGGTCCTCGCGGCAGTACTTC. Translated: CASSLMGSSRQYF.

V is TRBV4-3 and J is TRBJ2-1; 9 bases are shared with TRBD2. This CDR3 is built from 16 residues. V dropped 1 base and J dropped 5; count of bases not matched to a gene: 6. Germline CDR1 and CDR2: LGHNA and YSLEER. CDR3 loop: CASSQGWLAGNNEQFF. Here the CDR3 DNA reads TGCGCCAGCAGCCAAGGCTGGCTAGCGGGAAACAATGAGCAGTTCTTC.

The J gene is TRBJ2-7, the V gene TRBV7-8, with D perhaps matching TRBD1 (5 bases). The V and J ends lost 3 bases and 3 bases respectively, with 9 bases between them. The CDR3 contains 13 residues. Germline V lookup: CDR1 SGHVS, CDR2 FQNEAQ. The CDR3 region is CASSFTTVYEQYF. The DNA of the CDR3 is TGTGCCAGCAGCTTCACGACAGTCTACGAGCAGTACTTC. Combining the CDR3 with reference TRBV7-8 and TRBJ2-7 gives the whole variable domain GAGVSQSPRYKVAKRGQDVALRCDPISGHVSLFWYQQALGQGPEFLTYFQNEAQLDKSGLPSDRFFAERPEGSVSTLKIQRTQQEDSAVYLCASSFTTVYEQYFGPGTRLTVT.

The genes are TRBV7-9 and TRBJ2-1, with D perhaps being TRBD1 or TRBD2 (5 bases each). CDR3 size: 14 residues. CDR1 and CDR2 (germline): SEHNR, FQNEAQ (reference sequence). Trimming took 7 bases from V and 6 from J, leaving 16 bases between them. The CDR3 reads CASTQEGPSNEQFF. CDR3 coding DNA: TGTGCCAGCACCCAAGAGGGGCCCTCCAATGAGCAGTTCTTC.

The sample holds many counts of this clonotype. The chain has TRBV7-6 and TRBJ2-2; 8 nucleotides match TRBD1. The CDR3 totals 15 residues. Germline-derived CDR1 and CDR2 are SGHVS and FNYEAQ. With V trimmed by 5 bases and J by 3 bases, 5 bases remained unmatched. CDR3 bases: TGTGCCAGCAGCGACCCAGGGGGCTACACCGGGGAGCTGTTTTTT. This translates into CASSDPGGYTGELFF. Full variable domain (outside the CDR3, taken from reference TRBV7-6 and TRBJ2-2): GAGVSQSPRYKVTKRGQDVALRCDPISGHVSLYWYRQALGQGPEFLTYFNYEAQQDKSGLPNDRFSAERPEGSISTLTIQRTEQRDSAMYRCASSDPGGYTGELFFGEGSRLTVL.

This clonotype appeared a few times. The CDR3 loop reads CASSKTSGVGVEQFF. The CDR3 nucleotides are TGTGCCAGCAGCAAGACTAGCGGGGTGGGAGTTGAGCAGTTCTTC. The chain combines TRBV7-6 with TRBJ2-1, with 11 bases matching TRBD2. The germline V gene encodes CDR1 SGHVS and CDR2 FNYEAQ. V trimming: 5 bases; J trimming: 9 bases; junction bases outside the gene matches: 9. The CDR3 loop spans 15 amino acids.

This clonotype was observed a handful of times. The chain recombines TRBV11-1 with TRBJ2-1; 14 nucleotides line up with TRBD2. The germline V gene encodes CDR1 SGHAT and CDR2 FQDESV (reference sequence). V lost 5 bases and J lost 8; bases outside the gene matches: 8. The CDR3 spans 16 residues. Here the CDR3 reads CASSIGLAGGGHEQFF. CDR3 bases: TGTGCCAGCAGCATCGGACTAGCGGGGGGAGGGCATGAGCAGTTCTTC. The full variable domain, rest sourced from reference TRBV11-1 and TRBJ2-1, is EAEVAQSPRYKITEKSQAVAFWCDPISGHATLYWYRQILGQGPELLVQFQDESVVDDSQLPKDRFSAERLKGVDSTLKIQPAELGDSAMYLCASSIGLAGGGHEQFFGPGTRLTVL.

The gene calls are TRBV19 and TRBJ1-1; 7 bases fit TRBD1. Germline V gene sequence: CDR1 LNHDA, CDR2 SQIVND (reference sequence). Unmatched junction bases numbered 12, after V lost 7 bases and J lost 1 base. The CDR3 is 16 residues long. The CDR3 region has the DNA TGTGCCAGTACCCCGGGAGGGGGCGCGGGGAACACTGAAGCTTTCTTT. This translates into CASTPGGGAGNTEAFF.

This rearrangement joins TRBV11-2 to TRBJ2-3, with 11 positions matching TRBD2. The CDR3 spans 17 residues. V lost 0 bases to trimming and J lost 0 bases; unmatched junction nucleotides: 2. Germline CDR1 SGHAT, CDR2 FQNNGV. CDR3 sequence: CASSLDLAGGSTDTQYF. DNA for the CDR3: TGTGCCAGCAGCTTAGATTTAGCGGGGGGGAGCACAGATACGCAGTATTTT.

This chain links TRBV7-2 with TRBJ1-1; D uncertain. The V end was cut by 4 bases, the J end by 6 bases, with 12 bases between. Germline V CDR1 and CDR2: SGHTA, FQGNSA. CDR3 length equals 13 residues. The CDR3 bases are TGTGCCAGCAGCTGGGCCGTAGGCGCTGAAGCTTTCTTT. It codes for CASSWAVGAEAFF.

For the CDR3, the DNA is TGTGCCAGCAGCTTAAACAGGGATTGGTCCTATAATTCACCCCTCCACTTT. Residues: CASSLNRDWSYNSPLHF. The V call is TRBV7-2, the J call TRBJ1-6; the D gene is possibly TRBD1 (6 bases). Germline V gene lookup returns CDR1 SGHTA and CDR2 FQGNSA. V dropped 2 bases and J dropped 1 base, with 12 bases sitting between them. The length of the CDR3 is 17 residues.